This record covers a single TCR beta chain. This specimen comes from a study of T cell responses to AZD1222 COVID-19 vaccine. Germline lookup yields CDR1 LNHDA and CDR2 SQIVND (reference sequence). Trimming took 10 bases from V and 5 from J, leaving 14 bases between them. CDR3 length: 12 amino acids. The data were produced by immunoSEQ multiplex PCR, yet TCRdb's version contains in-frame clones alone and is incomplete. This sample carries fewer than 80,000 clones, 79% of them seen once, and the ten largest clones take approximately 23%. This rearrangement joins TRBV19 to TRBJ1-2; D might be TRBD1 (6 bases). Sequences were derived from peripheral blood, sampled on day 0 of MenACWY control vaccination. This receptor was taken from an adult in good health. CDR3 protein: CATLGGQYGYTF. For the CDR3, the DNA is TGTGCCACCCTGGGGGGGCAATATGGCTACACCTTC.